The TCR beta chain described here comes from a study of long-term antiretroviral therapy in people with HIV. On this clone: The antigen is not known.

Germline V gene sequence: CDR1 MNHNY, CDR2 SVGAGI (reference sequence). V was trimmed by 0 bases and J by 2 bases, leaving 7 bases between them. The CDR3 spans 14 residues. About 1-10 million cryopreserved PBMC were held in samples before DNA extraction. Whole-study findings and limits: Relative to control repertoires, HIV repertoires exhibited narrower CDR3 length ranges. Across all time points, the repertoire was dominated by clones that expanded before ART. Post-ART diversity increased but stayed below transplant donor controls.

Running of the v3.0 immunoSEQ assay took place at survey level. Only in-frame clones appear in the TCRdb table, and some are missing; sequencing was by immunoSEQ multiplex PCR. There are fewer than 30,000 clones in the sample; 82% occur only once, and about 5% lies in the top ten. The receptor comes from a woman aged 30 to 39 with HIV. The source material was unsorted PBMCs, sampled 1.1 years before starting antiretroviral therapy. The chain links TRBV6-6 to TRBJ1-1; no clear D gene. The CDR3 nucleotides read TGTGCCAGCAGTTACTCGGCAGCCAACACTGAAGCTTTCTTT. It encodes CASSYSAANTEAFF.